This T cell receptor (beta chain) originates from a study of blood T cell repertoires in COVID-19. As for the study in general: Acute-phase and convalescent COVID-19 samples originated in the United States, Italy and Spain. The analysed material was cDNA or gDNA that came from T cells, B-cell-depleted T cells, or PBMCs.

The CDR3 runs 16 residues. The V end lost 4 bases, the J end lost 0 bases, and 15 bases lay between the germline ends. Germline V gene sequence: CDR1 MGHRA, CDR2 YSYEKL. This clone was seen a handful of times. As originally analysed: Amplifying reference gene primers gave estimates of nucleated cell counts. The table came from immunoSEQ multiplex PCR; TCRdb's copy has only in-frame clones and leaves some out. V and J calls and clone size come straight from that table; D and trimming were deduced from the DNA. The top ten clones hold 6.5% of a sample with some 370,000 clones, around 90% of them seen once.

What was sequenced was peripheral blood. The chain joins TRBV4-1 to TRBJ1-1; a possible D gene is TRBD1 (6 bases). The source of this sequence is a man between 18 and 35 years old with active or convalescent COVID-19. The CDR3 here is CASSLQTGAMNTEAFF. CDR3 DNA: TGCGCCAGCAGCCTCCAGACAGGCGCCATGAACACTGAAGCTTTCTTT.